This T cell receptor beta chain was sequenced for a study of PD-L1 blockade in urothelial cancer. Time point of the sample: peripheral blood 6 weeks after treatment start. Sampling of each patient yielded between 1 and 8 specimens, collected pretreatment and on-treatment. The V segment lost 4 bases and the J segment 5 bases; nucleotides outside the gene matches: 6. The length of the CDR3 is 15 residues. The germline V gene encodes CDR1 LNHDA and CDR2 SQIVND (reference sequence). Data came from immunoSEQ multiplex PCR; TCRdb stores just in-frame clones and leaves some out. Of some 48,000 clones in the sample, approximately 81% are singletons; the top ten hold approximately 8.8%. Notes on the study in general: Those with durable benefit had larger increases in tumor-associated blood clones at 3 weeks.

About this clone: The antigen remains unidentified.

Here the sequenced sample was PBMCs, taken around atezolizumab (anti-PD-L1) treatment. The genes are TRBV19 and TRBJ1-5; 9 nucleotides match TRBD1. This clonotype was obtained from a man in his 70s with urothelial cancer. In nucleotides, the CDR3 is TGTGCCAGTAGTAAGTACCGGGACAGGGATCAGCCCCAGCATTTT. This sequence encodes CASSKYRDRDQPQHF.